Each of the 14 T cell receptor beta chains below was sequenced from the same sample in a study of T-cell reconstitution after alpha-beta-depleted transplantation in children. The TCRbeta library was prepared with unique molecular identifiers. MiXCR, applied by TCRdb to the PCR reads, yields one record per CDR3 protein. The table lists roughly 100,000 distinct CDR3 sequences, around 7.8% of them singletons. The source material was PBMCs, sampled before TCRalphabeta/CD19-depleted stem cell transplant. These receptor sequences come from a boy between 2 and 10 years old with acute lymphoblastic leukemia, due to receive a stem cell transplant.

The chain recombines TRBV7-8 with TRBJ1-2; TRBD1 might be the D (6 bases). The germline CDR1 and CDR2 sequences are SGHVS and FQNEAQ. This CDR3 contains 16 residues. Trimming shortened V by 1 base and J by 4 bases, and 16 bases separated the two germline ends. The chain's CDR3 is CASSLGGLVGAYGYTF. The CDR3 nucleotides read TGTGCCAGCAGCTTAGGGGGGCTGGTTGGTGCCTATGGCTACACCTTC.

This clonotype was seen ten or more times. The rearrangement links TRBV5-1 to TRBJ2-7; weak D call: TRBD2 (6 bases). The germline CDR1 and CDR2 sequences are SGHRS and YFSETQ. V was trimmed by 6 bases and J by 6 bases, leaving 16 bases between them. This CDR3 has 13 amino acids. This CDR3 reads CASNPPMGGEQYF. CDR3 bases: TGCGCCAGCAACCCTCCCATGGGGGGCGAGCAGTACTTC.

This clonotype occurred a few times. The chain is built from TRBV19 and TRBJ2-1, with D perhaps matching TRBD2 (5 bases). V shed 6 bases and J shed 4 bases, with 7 bases lying between them. In germline, CDR1 is LNHDA, CDR2 SQIVND (reference sequence). The CDR3 covers 12 residues. The CDR3 DNA follows: TGTGCCAGTAGCGGGGAATACAATGAGCAGTTCTTC. Its translation: CASSGEYNEQFF.

Points on this clonotype: The missing conserved phenylalanine or tryptophan at the end of this CDR3 makes a read error likely. The chain combines TRBV5-5 with TRBJ2-7, with a possible D match to TRBD2 (6 bases). This CDR3 has 12 amino acids. Per the germline V gene, CDR1 is SGHKS and CDR2 is YYEKEE (reference sequence). Trimming stripped 3 bases from V and 3 bases from J, with 7 bases between. CDR3 in DNA: TGTGCCAGCAGCTGGGACTTCTACGAGCAGTACGGC. Translation gives CASSWDFYEQYG.

This clonotype was detected a few times. The chain joins TRBV6-2 or TRBV6-3 to TRBJ2-7; D gene ambiguous. This CDR3 contains 12 residues. Germline V gene lookup returns CDR1 MNHEY and CDR2 SVGEGT. The V and J ends lost 5 bases and 3 bases respectively, with 8 bases between them. CDR3 loop: CASSHGIYEQYF. The CDR3 DNA follows: TGTGCCAGCAGTCATGGTATCTACGAGCAGTACTTC.

This clonotype qualifies as medium-sized (0.01 to 0.1%). The chain uses TRBV28 and TRBJ2-7; D unresolved. The CDR3 is 12 amino acids. Trimming removed 6 bases from V and 5 bases from J, with 11 bases in between. Looked up from germline, CDR1 is MDHEN and CDR2 is SYDVKM. CDR3 coding DNA: TGTGCCAGCAGCCCCCCTTCCAACGAGCAGTACTTC. Amino acids: CASSPPSNEQYF.

This clonotype was recorded at least ten times. The chain carries TRBV3-1 and TRBJ1-1; 7 nucleotides agree with TRBD1. With V trimmed by 4 bases and J by 2 bases, 7 bases remained unmatched. CDR1 LGHDT and CDR2 YNNKEL come from the germline V gene (reference sequence). The CDR3 runs 15 residues. CDR3 amino acids: CASSPQTGPNTEAFF. DNA for the CDR3: TGTGCCAGCAGCCCACAGACAGGGCCTAACACTGAAGCTTTCTTT.

This clonotype was seen a handful of times. The rearrangement links TRBV10-3 to TRBJ1-5; tentative D call: TRBD1 (6 bases). CDR1 and CDR2 (germline): ENHRY, SYGVKD. The CDR3 length is 14 residues. Trimming shortened V by 6 bases and J by 4 bases, and 13 bases separated the two germline ends. CDR3 in DNA: TGTGCCATCAGGGAGGCAGGGGATAATCAGCCCCAGCATTTT. It yields the protein CAIREAGDNQPQHF.

The table lists this clonotype with a few counts. CDR3 in DNA: TGCGCCAGCAGCACTGACAGTTCCCCGGTTGAAGCTTTCTTT. It translates to CASSTDSSPVEAFF. This chain links TRBV5-1 with TRBJ1-1; possibly TRBD1 for D (5 bases). CDR3 length: 14 amino acids. Germline assignment: CDR1 SGHRS and CDR2 YFSETQ. The V gene lost 4 bases and the J gene lost 7 bases, with 17 bases spanning the gap. The whole variable domain, remainder taken from reference TRBV5-1 and TRBJ1-1, is KAGVTQTPRYLIKTRGQQVTLSCSPISGHRSVSWYQQTPGQGLQFLFEYFSETQRNKGNFPGRFSGRQFSNSRSEMNVSTLELGDSALYLCASSTDSSPVEAFFGQGTRLTVV.

This clonotype was counted many times. This chain connects TRBV3-1 to TRBJ2-5; D is uncertain. Germline V gene lookup returns CDR1 LGHDT and CDR2 YNNKEL (reference sequence). The ends were cut back, 4 bases at V and 2 bases at J, with 14 bases in the middle. The CDR3 spans 15 residues. The CDR3 is CASSPLIAVQETQYF. Written as DNA, the CDR3 is TGTGCCAGCAGCCCCCTCATTGCGGTACAAGAGACCCAGTACTTC.

This clonotype has only a few counts. This chain connects TRBV7-2 to TRBJ2-3, with 8 positions matching TRBD2. CDR3 size: 16 residues. J gave up 5 bases and V 0 bases, and 7 bases lay outside the gene matches. Germline loops: CDR1 SGHTA, CDR2 FQGNSA. In DNA, the CDR3 is TGTGCCAGCAGCTTAGCCCCCAGCGGGGGCAGAGATACGCAGTATTTT. Protein sequence: CASSLAPSGGRDTQYF.

This clonotype was counted at least ten times. The gene calls are TRBV21-1 and TRBJ1-3. TRBV21-1 is shown as a pseudogene. The CDR3 is 16 amino acids. The CDR3 nucleotides read TGTGCCAGCAGCAAAGAGATGCTGAGACCTGGAAACACCATATATTTT. Translation gives CASSKEMLRPGNTIYF.

This clonotype was detected a few times. The chain employs TRBV6-5 and TRBJ2-7; D is possibly TRBD1 or TRBD2 (5 bases each). CDR3 size: 12 residues. Trimming shortened V by 7 bases and J by 6 bases, and 13 bases separated the two germline ends. CDR1 and CDR2 (germline): MNHEY, SVGAGI. This CDR3 is CASNNGAAEQYF. The CDR3 DNA sequence: TGTGCCAGCAATAACGGGGCTGCCGAGCAGTACTTC.

This clonotype was observed at least ten times. The chain carries TRBV15 and TRBJ1-3; 7 nucleotides agree with TRBD1. V shed 4 bases, J shed 0 bases, and the junction held 3 bases outside the gene matches. The CDR3 is 15 residues long. The germline V gene has CDR1 LNHNV and CDR2 YYDKDF (reference sequence). The CDR3 protein is CATSTGQISGNTIYF. The CDR3 DNA reads TGTGCCACCAGCACGGGACAGATCTCTGGAAACACCATATATTTT.